This T cell receptor beta chain derives from a study of T cells after yellow fever vaccination (dated by TCRdb to the late 2010s). About the study as a whole: Libraries from fractions with low cell numbers were prepared with the SMART-Seq v4 Ultra Low Input RNA kit. Bulk TCR alpha and beta repertoires were sequenced longitudinally to track T-cell clones before and after primary and booster YFV17D yellow fever vaccination. Blood was drawn at multiple timepoints before and after primary and secondary immunization, with bulk PBMC replicates and cell subsets isolated. The cohort comprised two healthy male donors, one aged 18 to 30 and one aged 30 to 40 years.

Including the terminal cysteine and phenylalanine, the CDR3 comprises 16 residues. Left in the record is the CDR3 DNA by itself, 48 bases read in frame from the first base. Deletion took 3 bases off V and 3 bases off J, with a span of 17 bases between the germline ends. The germline V gene (reference sequence) gives CDR1 as SEHNR and CDR2 as FQNEAQ. Taken with the paper, the label for treatment or condition translates to: live attenuated yellow fever vaccine strain. Two biological replicates of bulk PBMCs were collected at each blood-draw timepoint. PBMCs were isolated from peripheral blood using a standard Ficoll-Paque protocol. TriZol was used to extract RNA from bulk PBMCs, from CD4 and CD8 fractions, and from dextramer-positive and dextramer-negative fractions. The paper as a whole reports these results and caveats: Compared with the primary T-cell response, the secondary T-cell response was faster but weaker, reaching its peak on day 5 rather than on day 15. The study included only a couple of donors, which limits how far the findings can be generalized. A small share of clonotypes was detected in both CD4 and CD8 compartments, with the overlap likely arising from convergent recombination. Most clones expanded after primary vaccination were re-detected after the booster (almost 98% of CD4 and more than 70% of CD8), suggesting broad memory maintenance. FACS-sorted repertoires could contain abundant contaminating clonotypes from the bulk population, so computational filtering was required.

Sequenced on an Illumina NovaSeq 6000. TCR cDNA was synthesized by 5'RACE template switching, which introduced a universal primer site and unique molecular identifiers. Priming for cDNA synthesis came from both the TCR alpha and TCR beta constant segments. Libraries were amplified in two PCR steps, with sample barcodes and sequencing adapters added in the second step. Sequencing of libraries was performed on Illumina HiSeq 2500 (2x100 bp) or NovaSeq (2x150 bp). The source study handled its data this way. Demultiplexing of reads and collapsing into UMI consensus sequences were performed with MIGEC, and V(D)J alignment was carried out with MiXCR. Vaccine-responding clonotypes were defined with edgeR using replicate PBMC samples, requiring FDR below 0.01 and a log2 fold change above 5 up to day 15. CD4 or CD8 identity was assigned to each bulk clonotype according to whether the clonotype was present at higher abundance in the sequenced CD4 repertoire or the sequenced CD8 repertoire. TCRdb redid the processing of the public reads, applying fastp at Q25 and MiXCR, and retained in-frame beta chains. CDR3 protein sequences are deduplicated, and each keeps its most common genes and DNA. TCRdb's processing, not the authors' own work, is the source of the V and J calls. This sample gives 300,000 to 350,000 distinct CDR3 sequences in total; approximately 3.9% of them show up just once. The ten biggest clones cover approximately 24% of the sample.

In this sample, this clonotype turned up a few times. The specificity of this receptor is unknown. Base quality data are lacking; no much larger clone is found one base away. The sample was PBMCs, taken 5 days after the yellow fever booster vaccination. The V and J segments used are TRBV7-9 and TRBJ2-5; a tentative D call is TRBD2 (6 bases match). The sequence was obtained from a man in his late teens or twenties who received the YFV17D yellow fever vaccine. The DNA sequence follows: TGTGCCAGCAGCTTCGGGACTCTCAACGGTAAAGAGACCCAGTACTTC. This gives the protein CASSFGTLNGKETQYF.